This T cell receptor (beta chain) was recovered during a study of blood T cell repertoires in COVID-19. The CDR3 covers 14 residues. The V gene's germline CDR1 is LGHDT and CDR2 YNNKEL (reference sequence). V lost 1 base and J lost 3, with 4 bases in between. Some clones are missing from TCRdb's copy, which holds only in-frame ones; the method was immunoSEQ multiplex PCR. The table lists under 80,000 clones, around 85% of them singletons. This receptor was obtained from a man aged 50-60 years with active COVID-19. Material: peripheral blood. The chain combines TRBV3-1 (or the pseudogene TRBV3-2) with TRBJ2-6; no definite D call. The CDR3: CASSQGGGANVLTF. The CDR3 DNA follows: TGTGCCAGCAGCCAAGGAGGTGGGGCCAACGTCCTGACTTTC.